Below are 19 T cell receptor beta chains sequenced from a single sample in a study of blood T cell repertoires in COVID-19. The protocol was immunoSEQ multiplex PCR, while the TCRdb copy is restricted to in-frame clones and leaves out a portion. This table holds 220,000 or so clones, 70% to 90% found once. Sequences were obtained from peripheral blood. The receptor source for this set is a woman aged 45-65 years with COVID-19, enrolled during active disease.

The CDR3 loop is CASSIRGPGDQPQHF. The DNA of the CDR3 is TGTGCCAGCAGCATCAGGGGGCCTGGAGATCAGCCCCAGCATTTT. This sequence joins TRBV7-2 and TRBJ1-5; 8 bases map to TRBD1. The CDR3 contains 15 residues. CDR1 and CDR2 from the germline V gene are SGHTA and FQGNSA. The V gene end was trimmed by 5 bases and the J gene end by 5 bases; junction bases not matched to a gene: 8.

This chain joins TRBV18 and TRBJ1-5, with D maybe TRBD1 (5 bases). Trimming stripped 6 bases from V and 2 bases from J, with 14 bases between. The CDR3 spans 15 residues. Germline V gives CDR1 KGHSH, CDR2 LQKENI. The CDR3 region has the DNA TGTGCCAGCTCGCGGGGGTCGCAGGGCAATCAGCCCCAGCATTTT. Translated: CASSRGSQGNQPQHF.

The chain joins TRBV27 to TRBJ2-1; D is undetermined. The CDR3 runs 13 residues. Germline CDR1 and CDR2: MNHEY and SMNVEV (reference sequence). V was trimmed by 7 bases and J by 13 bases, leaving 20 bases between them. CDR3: CASTIRLDPEQFF. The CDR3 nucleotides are TGTGCCAGCACCATTAGACTTGATCCTGAACAGTTCTTC.

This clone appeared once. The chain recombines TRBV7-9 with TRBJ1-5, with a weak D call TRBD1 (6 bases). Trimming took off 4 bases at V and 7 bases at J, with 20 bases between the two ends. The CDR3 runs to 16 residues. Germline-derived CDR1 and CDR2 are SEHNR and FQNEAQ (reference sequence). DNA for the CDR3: TGTGCCAGCAGCTCAGCGGAACAGGGAGAAGTCCAGCCCCAGCATTTT. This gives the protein CASSSAEQGEVQPQHF.

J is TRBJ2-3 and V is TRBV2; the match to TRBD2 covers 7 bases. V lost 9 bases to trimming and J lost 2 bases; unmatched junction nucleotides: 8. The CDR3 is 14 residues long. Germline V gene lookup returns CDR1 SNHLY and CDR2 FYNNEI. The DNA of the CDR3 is TGTGCCAGACCTGGGAGGGCCCTCACAGATACGCAGTATTTT. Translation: CARPGRALTDTQYF.

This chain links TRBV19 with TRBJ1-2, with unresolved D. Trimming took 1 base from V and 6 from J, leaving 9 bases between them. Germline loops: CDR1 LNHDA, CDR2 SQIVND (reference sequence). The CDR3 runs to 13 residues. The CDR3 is CASSIGGGNGYTF. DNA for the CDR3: TGTGCCAGTAGTATAGGAGGAGGGAATGGCTACACCTTC. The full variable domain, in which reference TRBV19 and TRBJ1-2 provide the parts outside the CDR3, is DGGITQSPKYLFRKEGQNVTLSCEQNLNHDAMYWYRQDPGQGLRLIYYSQIVNDFQKGDIAEGYSVSREKKESFPLTVTSAQKNPTAFYLCASSIGGGNGYTFGSGTRLTVV.

CDR3: CASSLDEGRVTQYF. As DNA, the CDR3 is TGCGCCAGCAGCTTGGACGAGGGTAGAGTGACCCAGTACTTC. The chain employs TRBV5-1 and TRBJ2-5, with D tentatively TRBD2 (5 bases). Germline V gene lookup returns CDR1 SGHRS and CDR2 YFSETQ. V dropped 0 bases and J dropped 7 bases, with 13 bases sitting between them. This CDR3 region has 14 residues.

The DNA for the CDR3 is TGTGCCAGCAGCGATTACAGGGATTCCGAGCAGTACTTC. It translates to CASSDYRDSEQYF. The chain is built from TRBV9 and TRBJ2-7, with D possibly matching TRBD1 (6 bases). The CDR3 consists of 13 residues. Deletions cut 3 bases from V and 6 bases from J, with 13 bases between. In germline, CDR1 is SGDLS, CDR2 YYNGEE.

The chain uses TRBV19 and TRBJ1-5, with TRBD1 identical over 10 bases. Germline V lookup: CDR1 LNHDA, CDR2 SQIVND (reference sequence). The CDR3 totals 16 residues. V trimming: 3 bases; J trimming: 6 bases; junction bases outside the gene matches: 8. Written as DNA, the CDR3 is TGTGCCAGTAGTATTAGGGGACAGGGGCTAGTTCAGCCCCAGCATTTT. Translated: CASSIRGQGLVQPQHF. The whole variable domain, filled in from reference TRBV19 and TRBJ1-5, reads DGGITQSPKYLFRKEGQNVTLSCEQNLNHDAMYWYRQDPGQGLRLIYYSQIVNDFQKGDIAEGYSVSREKKESFPLTVTSAQKNPTAFYLCASSIRGQGLVQPQHFGDGTRLSIL.

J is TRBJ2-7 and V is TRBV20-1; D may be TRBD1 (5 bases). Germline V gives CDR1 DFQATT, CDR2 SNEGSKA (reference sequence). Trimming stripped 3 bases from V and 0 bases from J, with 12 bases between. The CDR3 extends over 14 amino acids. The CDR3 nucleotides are TGCAGTGCTAGTAGTTCCAGGGCCTCCTACGAGCAGTACTTC. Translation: CSASSSRASYEQYF.

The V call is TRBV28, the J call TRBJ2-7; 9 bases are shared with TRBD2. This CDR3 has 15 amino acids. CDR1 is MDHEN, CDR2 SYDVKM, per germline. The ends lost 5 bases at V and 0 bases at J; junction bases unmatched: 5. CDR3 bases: TGTGCCAGCAGTCAAAGCGGGGGGCACTCCTACGAGCAGTACTTC. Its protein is CASSQSGGHSYEQYF.

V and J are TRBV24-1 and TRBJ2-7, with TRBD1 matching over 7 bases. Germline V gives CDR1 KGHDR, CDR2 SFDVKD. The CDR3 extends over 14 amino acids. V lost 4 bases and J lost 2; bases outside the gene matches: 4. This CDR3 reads CATSEGGYTYEQYF. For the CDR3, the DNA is TGTGCCACCAGTGAAGGGGGCTACACCTACGAGCAGTACTTC.

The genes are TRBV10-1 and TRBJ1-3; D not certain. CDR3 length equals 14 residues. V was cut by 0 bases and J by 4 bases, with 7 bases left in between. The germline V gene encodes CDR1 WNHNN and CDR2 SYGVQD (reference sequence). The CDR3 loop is CASSESGEGNTIYF. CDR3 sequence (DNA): TGCGCCAGCAGTGAGTCCGGGGAAGGAAACACCATATATTTT.

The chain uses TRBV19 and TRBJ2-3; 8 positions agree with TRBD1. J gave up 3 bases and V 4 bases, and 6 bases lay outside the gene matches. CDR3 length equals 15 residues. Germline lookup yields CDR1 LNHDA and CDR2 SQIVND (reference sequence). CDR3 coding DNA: TGTGCCAGTAGTAACGGCAGGGGGCCGACAGATACGCAGTATTTT. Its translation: CASSNGRGPTDTQYF. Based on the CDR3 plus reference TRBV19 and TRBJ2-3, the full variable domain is DGGITQSPKYLFRKEGQNVTLSCEQNLNHDAMYWYRQDPGQGLRLIYYSQIVNDFQKGDIAEGYSVSREKKESFPLTVTSAQKNPTAFYLCASSNGRGPTDTQYFGPGTRLTVL.

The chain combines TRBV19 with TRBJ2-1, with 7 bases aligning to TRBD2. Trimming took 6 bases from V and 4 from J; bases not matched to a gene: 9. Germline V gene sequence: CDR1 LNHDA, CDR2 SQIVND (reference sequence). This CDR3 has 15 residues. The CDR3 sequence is CASSASSGDYNEQFF. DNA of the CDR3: TGTGCCAGTAGCGCATCTAGCGGAGATTACAATGAGCAGTTCTTC. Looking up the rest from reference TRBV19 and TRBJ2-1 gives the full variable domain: DGGITQSPKYLFRKEGQNVTLSCEQNLNHDAMYWYRQDPGQGLRLIYYSQIVNDFQKGDIAEGYSVSREKKESFPLTVTSAQKNPTAFYLCASSASSGDYNEQFFGPGTRLTVL.

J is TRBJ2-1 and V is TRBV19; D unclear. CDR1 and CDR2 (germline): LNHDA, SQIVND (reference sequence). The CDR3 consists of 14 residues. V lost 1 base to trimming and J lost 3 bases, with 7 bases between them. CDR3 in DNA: TGTGCCAGTAGTATAGCCCCAGACTACAATGAGCAGTTCTTC. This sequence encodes CASSIAPDYNEQFF.

The CDR3 DNA sequence: TGTGCCAGCAGCTCACTTAATGAAAAACTGTTTTTT. This sequence encodes CASSSLNEKLFF. This chain links TRBV14 with TRBJ1-4; D unresolved. The CDR3 has 12 residues. Germline CDR1 reads SGHDN; CDR2 reads FVKESK. Trimming pared 5 bases from V and 4 bases from J, leaving 5 bases between.

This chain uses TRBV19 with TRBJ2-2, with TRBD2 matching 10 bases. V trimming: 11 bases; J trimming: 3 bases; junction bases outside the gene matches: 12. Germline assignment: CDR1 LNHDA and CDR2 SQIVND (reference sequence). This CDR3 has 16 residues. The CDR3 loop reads CAGSRLAGGYTGELFF. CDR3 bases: TGTGCCGGAAGTCGTTTAGCGGGGGGCTACACCGGGGAGCTGTTTTTT.

In DNA, the CDR3 is TGTGCCAGCAGCTTAGTGGCTAGCGGTGAAGAGACCCAGTACTTC. It translates to CASSLVASGEETQYF. V and J are TRBV7-2 and TRBJ2-5, with 7 bases matching TRBD2. The ends lost 1 base at V and 3 bases at J; junction bases unmatched: 5. The CDR3 length is 15 residues. Germline lookup yields CDR1 SGHTA and CDR2 FQGNSA.